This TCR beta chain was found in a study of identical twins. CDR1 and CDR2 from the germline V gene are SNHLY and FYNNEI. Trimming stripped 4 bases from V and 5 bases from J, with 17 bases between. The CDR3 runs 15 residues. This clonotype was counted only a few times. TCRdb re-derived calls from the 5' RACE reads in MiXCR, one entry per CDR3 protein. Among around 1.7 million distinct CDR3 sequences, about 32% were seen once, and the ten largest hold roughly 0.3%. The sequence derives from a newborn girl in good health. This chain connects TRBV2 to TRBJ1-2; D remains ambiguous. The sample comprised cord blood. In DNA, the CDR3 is TGTGCCAGCAGTGTATCGAGGGCCGACCCTTATGGCTACACCTTC. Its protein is CASSVSRADPYGYTF.